Listed below are T cell receptor beta chains from one sample, sequenced in a study of T cells in Graves' hyperthyroidism and ophthalmopathy. TCRdb itself ran the multiplex PCR reads through MiXCR, one entry per CDR3 protein. The table has around 390,000 distinct CDR3 sequences, about 14% seen once. The sample consisted of blood. The receptor set was obtained from a woman aged 25 to 39 with Graves' ophthalmopathy. The CDR3 runs from the conserved cysteine through the conserved F or W. The D gene is left open where the match is weak. Some rows mark clone size as missing; the rest say once, few, many or name a class of expanded clone.

TRBD2,TRBV5-6,few,TRBJ2-5,CASSLAGIAGEETQYF,TGTGCCAGCAGCTTGGCCGGAATAGCGGGGGAAGAGACCCAGTACTTC
TRBD2,TRBV28,many,TRBJ2-7,CASSITGGAILDEQYF,TGTGCCAGCAGTATAACCGGGGGGGCGATCTTAGACGAGCAGTACTTC
-,TRBV11-2,few,TRBJ2-2,CASSPGFLGTGELFF,TGTGCCAGCAGCCCGGGCTTCTTGGGGACCGGGGAGCTGTTTTTT
-,TRBV7-2,few,TRBJ1-6,CASSPRRTNSPLHF,TGTGCCAGCAGCCCAAGACGGACTAATTCACCCCTCCACTTT
-,TRBV4-1,few,TRBJ2-1,CASSQRGGQLLRHNEQFF,TGCGCCAGCAGCCAAAGAGGAGGACAGCTTCTTCGGCACAATGAGCAGTTCTTC
-,TRBV4-2,-,TRBJ2-2,CASSQVVGAGELFF,TGTGCCAGCAGCCAAGTCGTGGGGGCCGGGGAGCTGTTTTTT
-,TRBV11-2,many,TRBJ2-3,CASSLDLGANTDTQYF,TGTGCCAGCAGCTTAGACTTGGGGGCCAACACAGATACGCAGTATTTT
TRBD2,TRBV7-2,many,TRBJ2-7,CASSLVRSGGAYEQYF,TGTGCCAGCAGCTTAGTACGGTCGGGGGGTGCCTACGAGCAGTACTTC
TRBD2,TRBV7-2,-,TRBJ2-3,CASSSLAGGAGADTQYF,TGTGCCAGCAGCTCTCTCGCTGGCGGGGCGGGGGCAGATACGCAGTATTTT
TRBD1,TRBV7-3,-,TRBJ2-2,CASSRGTGAGGELFF,TGTGCCAGCTCCAGGGGGACAGGGGCCGGCGGGGAGCTGTTTTTT
TRBD1,TRBV27,many,TRBJ2-1,CASSSRQGNYNEQFF,TGTGCCAGCAGTTCCCGACAGGGGAACTACAATGAGCAGTTCTTC
TRBD2,TRBV29-1,few,TRBJ2-7,CSVEGRGGYEQYF,TGCAGCGTTGAAGGTCGGGGGGGGTACGAGCAGTACTTC
-,TRBV5-6,many,TRBJ2-1,CASSLVYNEQFF,TGTGCCAGCAGCTTGGTATACAATGAGCAGTTCTTC
-,TRBV12-3/TRBV12-4,many,TRBJ2-1,CASSLAGGPGNEQFF,TGTGCCAGCAGTTTAGCGGGGGGGCCTGGGAATGAGCAGTTCTTC
-,TRBV3-1,many,TRBJ2-3,CASSPEPQTTDTQYF,TGTGCCAGCAGCCCTGAACCGCAGACTACAGATACGCAGTATTTT
-,TRBV24-1,many,TRBJ1-5,CATSDFRGFQPQHF,TGTGCCACCAGTGATTTCAGGGGTTTTCAGCCCCAGCATTTT
-,TRBV7-8,many,TRBJ1-6,CASSLAVDNSPLHF,TGTGCCAGCAGCTTAGCGGTGGATAATTCACCCCTCCACTTT
TRBD2,TRBV28,many,TRBJ2-4,CASSLGRGENIQYF,TGTGCCAGCAGTTTAGGACGGGGGGAAAACATTCAGTACTTC
-,TRBV14,few,TRBJ2-1,CASSPWVGGVFSYNEQFF,TGTGCCAGCAGCCCCTGGGTCGGCGGGGTGTTCTCCTACAATGAGCAGTTCTTC
-,TRBV19,few,TRBJ1-6,CASRQSFNSPLHF,TGTGCCAGTAGACAGAGTTTTAATTCACCCCTCCACTTT
TRBD1,TRBV29-1,few,TRBJ2-2,CSGQGASTGELFF,TGCAGCGGACAGGGGGCCAGCACCGGGGAGCTGTTTTTT
TRBD1,TRBV20-1,many,TRBJ1-1,CSASSTGGLYTEAFF,TGCAGTGCTAGTTCCACAGGGGGCTTGTACACTGAAGCTTTCTTT
-,TRBV29-1,many,TRBJ1-3,CSVGFSGNTIYF,TGCAGCGTGGGTTTTAGTGGAAACACCATATATTTT
-,TRBV7-2,once,TRBJ2-7,CASSSRGFCSYEQYF,TGTGCCAGCAGCTCACGCGGGTTCTGCTCCTACGAGCAGTACTTC
-,TRBV19,many,TRBJ2-1,CASSTGHDNEQFF,TGTGCCAGTAGTACCGGACACGACAATGAGCAGTTCTTC
-,TRBV4-1,many,TRBJ2-5,CASSQDSATQYF,TGCGCCAGCAGCCAAGATAGCGCGACCCAGTACTTC
TRBD2,TRBV12-3/TRBV12-4,few,TRBJ2-1,CASNPLAGAPGGEQFF,TGTGCCAGCAATCCCCTAGCGGGGGCCCCGGGGGGGGAGCAGTTCTTC
TRBD1,TRBV9,-,TRBJ2-2,CVSSVGFKGAGTGELFF,TGTGTCAGCAGCGTAGGTTTTAAGGGGGCAGGGACCGGGGAGCTGTTTTTT
TRBD2,TRBV27,many,TRBJ2-5,CASGGAGWTSDNQYF,TGTGCCAGCGGCGGAGCAGGGTGGACTAGCGATAACCAGTACTTC
TRBD1,TRBV5-1,-,TRBJ2-2,CASSFYKNRGRGGNTGELFF,TGCGCCAGCAGCTTCTATAAGAACAGGGGGCGCGGGGGAAACACCGGGGAGCTGTTTTTT
-,TRBV7-9,many,TRBJ2-7,CASSSRGPYEQYF,TGTGCCAGCAGCTCCAGGGGTCCCTACGAGCAGTACTTC
-,TRBV11-1,once,TRBJ2-7,CASTLQGGSSYEQYF,TGTGCCAGCACCTTACAGGGGGGGAGCTCCTACGAGCAGTACTTC
-,TRBV29-1,many,TRBJ1-6,CSVSLTTTALDSPLHF,TGCAGCGTTTCTCTAACGACGACAGCCCTAGATTCACCCCTCCACTTT
TRBD2,TRBV7-3,many,TRBJ2-7,CASSLNSGGHYEQYF,TGTGCCAGCAGCTTGAATAGCGGGGGGCACTACGAGCAGTACTTC
-,TRBV12-3/TRBV12-4,many,TRBJ2-3,CASSPTSSSTDTQYF,TGTGCCAGCAGCCCAACTAGTTCTAGCACAGATACGCAGTATTTT
-,TRBV27,many,TRBJ1-2,CASSFGGLYGYTF,TGTGCCAGCAGTTTCGGGGGCCTCTATGGCTACACCTTC
-,TRBV20-1,many,TRBJ2-2,CSAGAELANTGELFF,TGCAGTGCCGGGGCAGAGCTCGCGAACACCGGGGAGCTGTTTTTT
TRBD2,TRBV5-1,-,TRBJ2-2,CASSTSGGALAGELFF,TGCGCCAGCAGCACTAGCGGGGGGGCTCTGGCCGGGGAGCTGTTTTTT
TRBD2,TRBV5-6,many,TRBJ2-1,CASSLGRLAGDHNEQFF,TGTGCCAGCAGCTTGGGCCGACTAGCGGGGGATCACAATGAGCAGTTCTTC
-,TRBV20-1,many,TRBJ2-7,CSATGEDNEQYF,TGCAGCGCTACAGGGGAGGATAACGAGCAGTACTTC